This T cell receptor beta chain was documented in a study of blood T cell repertoires in COVID-19. Looking at the study overall: Italy, Spain and the United States were the sources of the convalescent and acute COVID-19 samples.

Measured with immunoSEQ multiplex PCR; TCRdb has only the in-frame clones, and not every one. The sample holds roughly 250,000 clones, 88% seen once. Unmatched junction bases numbered 6, after V lost 5 bases and J lost 1 base. The germline gives CDR1 SGHTA, CDR2 FQGNSA. The CDR3 is 16 amino acids. This chain uses TRBV7-2 with TRBJ1-1, with 11 bases that match TRBD1. This TCR was sampled from a woman aged 50 to 65 who had recovered from COVID-19. Sequenced sample: PBMCs or T cells enriched from blood (not recorded which). This CDR3 reads CASSRTGGEWNTEAFF. DNA of the CDR3: TGTGCCAGCAGCCGGACAGGGGGCGAGTGGAACACTGAAGCTTTCTTT.